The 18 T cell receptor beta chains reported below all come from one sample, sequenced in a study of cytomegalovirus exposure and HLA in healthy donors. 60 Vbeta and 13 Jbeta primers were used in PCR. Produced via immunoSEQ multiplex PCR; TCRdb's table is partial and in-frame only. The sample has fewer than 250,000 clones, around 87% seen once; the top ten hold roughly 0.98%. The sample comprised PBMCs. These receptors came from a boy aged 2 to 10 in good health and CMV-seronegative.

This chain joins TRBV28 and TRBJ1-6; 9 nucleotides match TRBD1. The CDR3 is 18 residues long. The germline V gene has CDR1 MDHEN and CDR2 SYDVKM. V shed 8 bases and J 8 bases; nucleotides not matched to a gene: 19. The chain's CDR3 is CASGQDQGQGMGHSPLHF. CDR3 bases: TGTGCCAGCGGTCAGGACCAGGGACAGGGTATGGGGCATTCACCCCTCCACTTT.

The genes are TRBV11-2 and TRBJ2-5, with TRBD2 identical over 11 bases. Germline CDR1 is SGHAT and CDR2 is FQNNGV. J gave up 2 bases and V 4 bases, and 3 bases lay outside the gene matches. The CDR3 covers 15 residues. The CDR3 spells CASSSRLAGQETQYF. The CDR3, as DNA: TGTGCCAGCAGCTCTCGACTAGCGGGACAAGAGACCCAGTACTTC. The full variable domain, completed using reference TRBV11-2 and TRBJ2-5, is EAGVAQSPRYKIIEKRQSVAFWCNPISGHATLYWYQQILGQGPKLLIQFQNNGVVDDSQLPKDRFSAERLKGVDSTLKIQPAKLEDSAVYLCASSSRLAGQETQYFGPGTRLLVL.

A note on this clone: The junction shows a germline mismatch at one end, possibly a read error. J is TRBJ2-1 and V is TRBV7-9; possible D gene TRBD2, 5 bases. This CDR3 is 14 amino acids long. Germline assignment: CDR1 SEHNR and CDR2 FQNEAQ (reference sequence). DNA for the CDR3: TGTGCCAGCAGCTTAAATGGAGGTTACAATGAGCGGTTCTTC. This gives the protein CASSLNGGYNERFF.

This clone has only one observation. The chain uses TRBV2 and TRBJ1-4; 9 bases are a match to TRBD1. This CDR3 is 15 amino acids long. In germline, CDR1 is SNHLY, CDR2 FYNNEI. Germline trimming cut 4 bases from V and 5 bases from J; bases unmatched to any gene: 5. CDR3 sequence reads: CASSVTGGKNEKLFF. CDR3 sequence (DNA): TGTGCCAGCAGTGTGACAGGGGGTAAGAATGAAAAACTGTTTTTT.

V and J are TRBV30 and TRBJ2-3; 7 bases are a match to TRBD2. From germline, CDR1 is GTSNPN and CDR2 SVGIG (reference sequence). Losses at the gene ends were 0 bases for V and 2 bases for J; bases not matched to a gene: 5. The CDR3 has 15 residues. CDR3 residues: CAWSVGLAVTDTQYF. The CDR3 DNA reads TGTGCCTGGAGTGTAGGCCTAGCGGTCACAGATACGCAGTATTTT. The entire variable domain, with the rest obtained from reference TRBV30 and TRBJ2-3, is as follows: SQTIHQWPATLVQPVGSPLSLECTVEGTSNPNLYWYRQAAGRGLQLLFYSVGIGQISSEVPQNLSASRPQDRQFILSSKKLLLSDSGFYLCAWSVGLAVTDTQYFGPGTRLTVL.

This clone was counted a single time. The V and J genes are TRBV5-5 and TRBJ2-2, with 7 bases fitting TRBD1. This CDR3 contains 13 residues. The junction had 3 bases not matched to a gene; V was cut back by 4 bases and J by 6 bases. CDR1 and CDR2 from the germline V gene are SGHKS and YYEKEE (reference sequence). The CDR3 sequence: CASSIQGSGELFF. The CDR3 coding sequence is TGTGCCAGCAGCATACAGGGGTCCGGGGAGCTGTTTTTT.

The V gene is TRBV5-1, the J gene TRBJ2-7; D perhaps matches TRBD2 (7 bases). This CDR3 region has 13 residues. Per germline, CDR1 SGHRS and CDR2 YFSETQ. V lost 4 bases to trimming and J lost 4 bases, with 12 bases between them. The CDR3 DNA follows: TGCGCCAGCAGCCGGGGGGCAAGGTACGAGCAGTACTTC. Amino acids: CASSRGARYEQYF.

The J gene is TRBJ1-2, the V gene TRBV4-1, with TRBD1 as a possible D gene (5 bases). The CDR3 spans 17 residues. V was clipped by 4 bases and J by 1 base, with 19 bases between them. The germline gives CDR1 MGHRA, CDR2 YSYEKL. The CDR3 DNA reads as TGCGCCAGCAGCCGCGACAGCCAAACAGCAGATAACTATGGCTACACCTTC. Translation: CASSRDSQTADNYGYTF.

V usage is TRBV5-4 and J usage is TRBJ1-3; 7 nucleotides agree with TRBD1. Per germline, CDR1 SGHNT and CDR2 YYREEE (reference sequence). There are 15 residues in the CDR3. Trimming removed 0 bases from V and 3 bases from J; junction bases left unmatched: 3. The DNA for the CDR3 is TGTGCCAGCAGCTTGGGACAGGGAAATGGAAACACCATATATTTT. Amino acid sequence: CASSLGQGNGNTIYF.

The CDR3 DNA reads TGTGCCAGCAGCCCCCTAGGATGGAACACTGAAGCTTTCTTT. It is translated as CASSPLGWNTEAFF. V usage is TRBV11-2 and J usage is TRBJ1-1; D gene uncertain. Trimming shortened V by 5 bases and J by 1 base, and 11 bases separated the two germline ends. Germline V lookup: CDR1 SGHAT, CDR2 FQNNGV. CDR3 length: 14 amino acids.

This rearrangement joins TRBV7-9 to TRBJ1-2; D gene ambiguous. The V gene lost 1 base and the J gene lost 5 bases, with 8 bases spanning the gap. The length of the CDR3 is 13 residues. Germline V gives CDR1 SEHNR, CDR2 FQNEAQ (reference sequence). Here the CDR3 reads CASSLGKTYGYTF. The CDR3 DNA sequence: TGTGCCAGCAGCTTAGGAAAGACTTATGGCTACACCTTC.

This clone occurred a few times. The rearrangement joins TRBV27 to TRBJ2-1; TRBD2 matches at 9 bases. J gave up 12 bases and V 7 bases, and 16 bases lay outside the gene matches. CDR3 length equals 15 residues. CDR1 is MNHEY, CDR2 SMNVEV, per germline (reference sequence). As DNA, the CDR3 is TGTGCCAGCACCAAACTAGCGGGTATATCGTCGGCGCAGTTCTTC. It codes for CASTKLAGISSAQFF.

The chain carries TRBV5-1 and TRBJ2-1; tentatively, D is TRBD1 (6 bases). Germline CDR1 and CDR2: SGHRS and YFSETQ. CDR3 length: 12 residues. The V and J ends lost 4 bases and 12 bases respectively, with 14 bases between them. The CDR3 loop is CASSGRGSWQFF. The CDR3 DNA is TGCGCCAGCAGCGGCAGGGGATCTTGGCAGTTCTTC.

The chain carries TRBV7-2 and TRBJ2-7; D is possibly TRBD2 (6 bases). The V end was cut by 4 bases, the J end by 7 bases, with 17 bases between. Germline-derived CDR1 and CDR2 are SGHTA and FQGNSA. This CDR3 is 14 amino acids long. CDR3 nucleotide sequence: TGTGCCAGCAGCTCAGCCCCCGGGGGAGAAGAGCAGTACTTC. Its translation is CASSSAPGGEEQYF.

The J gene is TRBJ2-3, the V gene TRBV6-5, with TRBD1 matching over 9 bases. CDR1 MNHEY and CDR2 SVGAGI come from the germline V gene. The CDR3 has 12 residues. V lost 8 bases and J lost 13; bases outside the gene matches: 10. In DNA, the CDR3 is TGTGCCAGCGGCTTAGGGACAGGGAGGAAGTATTTT. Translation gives CASGLGTGRKYF.

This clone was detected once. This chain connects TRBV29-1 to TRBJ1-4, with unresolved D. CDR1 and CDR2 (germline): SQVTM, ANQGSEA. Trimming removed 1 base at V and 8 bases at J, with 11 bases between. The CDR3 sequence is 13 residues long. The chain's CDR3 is CSVEAAPGEKLFF. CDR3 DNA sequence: TGCAGCGTTGAAGCGGCCCCGGGGGAAAAACTGTTTTTT.

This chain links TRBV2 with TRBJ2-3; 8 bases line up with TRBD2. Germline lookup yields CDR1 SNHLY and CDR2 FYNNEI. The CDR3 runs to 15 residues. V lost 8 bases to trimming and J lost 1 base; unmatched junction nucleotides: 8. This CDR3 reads CASQLGRGGTDTQYF. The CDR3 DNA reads TGTGCCAGCCAGCTCGGGCGGGGGGGCACAGATACGCAGTATTTT.

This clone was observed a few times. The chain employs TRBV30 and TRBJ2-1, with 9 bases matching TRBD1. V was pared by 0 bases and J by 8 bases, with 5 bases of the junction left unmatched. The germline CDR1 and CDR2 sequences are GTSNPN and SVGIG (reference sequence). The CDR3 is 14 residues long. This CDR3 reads CAWSVGTGHDEQFF. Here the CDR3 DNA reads TGTGCCTGGAGTGTCGGGACAGGGCACGATGAGCAGTTCTTC.